These 8 T cell receptor beta chains were all obtained from the same sample, sequenced in a study of identical twins. TCRdb processed the 5' RACE reads anew with MiXCR; each CDR3 protein has one entry. Of a few hundred thousand distinct CDR3 sequences listed, more than 9.5% were seen once; the top ten hold about 4%. These same records also appear under a second study, on yellow fever vaccine responses in identical twins.

The sequencing input was memory (CD45RO+) T cells sorted from blood. The receptor set was obtained from a woman under 30 in good health.

In its sample, this clonotype was seen many times. This chain uses TRBV24-1 with TRBJ2-1, with TRBD1 matching 7 bases. J lost 4 bases, V lost 3 bases, and 5 bases had no gene match. Germline assignment: CDR1 KGHDR and CDR2 SFDVKD. The CDR3 totals 15 residues. The CDR3 nucleotides read TGTGCCACCAGTGATCTGGGACAGCCATACAATGAGCAGTTCTTC. As protein: CATSDLGQPYNEQFF.

The chain uses TRBV3-1 and TRBJ1-1; the D gene is possibly TRBD1 (5 bases). The CDR3 consists of 13 residues. V lost 4 bases, J lost 8 bases, and 14 bases lay in between. In germline, CDR1 is LGHDT, CDR2 YNNKEL (reference sequence). CDR3 in amino acids: CASSRTRDGEAFF. CDR3 DNA: TGTGCCAGCAGCCGAACCCGGGACGGAGAAGCTTTCTTT.

This clonotype was recorded many times. The CDR3 DNA reads as TGTGCCAGCAGTCAACTAACCGGGGAACGAGGCTACACCTTC. Its protein product is CASSQLTGERGYTF. The chain joins TRBV27 to TRBJ1-2; no firm D call. The V end was cut by 5 bases, the J end by 8 bases, with 18 bases between. CDR1 and CDR2 from the germline V gene are MNHEY and SMNVEV (reference sequence). This CDR3 is 14 amino acids long.

This clonotype was counted between two and nine times. This chain joins TRBV20-1 and TRBJ1-1; D perhaps matches TRBD1 (5 bases). Germline V gene lookup returns CDR1 DFQATT and CDR2 SNEGSKA (reference sequence). The CDR3 length is 14 residues. Deletions cut 4 bases from V and 1 base from J, with 13 bases between. CDR3 loop: CSAINTGGNTEAFF. CDR3 coding DNA: TGCAGTGCTATTAATACCGGGGGGAACACTGAAGCTTTCTTT.

This clonotype was found a few times. The chain links TRBV18 to TRBJ1-6, with 7 positions matching TRBD1. Germline V gives CDR1 KGHSH, CDR2 LQKENI. The CDR3 is 14 residues long. Losses at the gene ends were 4 bases for V and 5 bases for J; bases not matched to a gene: 2. CDR3 region: CASSLTGDNSPLHF. The CDR3 DNA sequence: TGTGCCAGCTCACTTACAGGGGATAATTCACCCCTCCACTTT.

This clonotype was detected ten times or more. The chain is built from TRBV6-1 and TRBJ2-7; the match to TRBD1 covers 10 bases. Germline lookup yields CDR1 MNHNS and CDR2 SASEGT. J lost 3 bases, V lost 7 bases, and 15 bases had no gene match. This CDR3 comprises 17 residues. Written as DNA, the CDR3 is TGTGCCAGCACATCGGGACAGGGGCTATCGTACCGCTACGAGCAGTACTTC. It yields the protein CASTSGQGLSYRYEQYF.

Ten or more counts support this clonotype. This chain connects TRBV3-1 to TRBJ2-1; no reliable D call. Per germline, CDR1 LGHDT and CDR2 YNNKEL (reference sequence). The CDR3 loop spans 11 amino acids. The V end was cut by 1 base, the J end by 9 bases, with 4 bases between. In DNA, the CDR3 is TGTGCCAGCAGCCAAGTGGGTGAGCAGTTCTTC. This gives the protein CASSQVGEQFF.

The V and J genes are TRBV24-1 and TRBJ2-3, with D tentatively TRBD1 (6 bases). The germline V and J ends were trimmed by 4 bases and 2 bases, with 15 bases remaining between them. The CDR3 loop spans 16 amino acids. Germline CDR1 and CDR2: KGHDR and SFDVKD. The CDR3 loop reads CATSDPLVGATDTQYF. The CDR3 region has the DNA TGTGCCACCAGTGACCCCTTGGTGGGGGCCACAGATACGCAGTATTTT.